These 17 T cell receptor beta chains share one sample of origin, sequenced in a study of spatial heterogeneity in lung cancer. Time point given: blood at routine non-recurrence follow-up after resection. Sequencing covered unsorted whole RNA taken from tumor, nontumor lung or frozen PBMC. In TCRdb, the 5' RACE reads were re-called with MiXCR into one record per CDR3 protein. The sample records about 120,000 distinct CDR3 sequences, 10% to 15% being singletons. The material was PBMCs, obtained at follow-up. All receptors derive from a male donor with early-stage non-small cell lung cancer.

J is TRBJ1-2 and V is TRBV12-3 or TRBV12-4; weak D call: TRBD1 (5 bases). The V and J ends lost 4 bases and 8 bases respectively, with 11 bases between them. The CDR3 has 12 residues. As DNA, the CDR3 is TGTGCCAGCAGTTGGGTTCAGGGAGGCTACACCTTC. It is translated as CASSWVQGGYTF.

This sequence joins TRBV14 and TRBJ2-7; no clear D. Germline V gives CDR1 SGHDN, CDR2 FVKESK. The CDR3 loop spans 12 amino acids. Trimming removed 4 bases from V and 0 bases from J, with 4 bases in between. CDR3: CASSRYSYEQYF. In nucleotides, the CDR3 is TGTGCCAGCAGCCGATACTCCTACGAGCAGTACTTC.

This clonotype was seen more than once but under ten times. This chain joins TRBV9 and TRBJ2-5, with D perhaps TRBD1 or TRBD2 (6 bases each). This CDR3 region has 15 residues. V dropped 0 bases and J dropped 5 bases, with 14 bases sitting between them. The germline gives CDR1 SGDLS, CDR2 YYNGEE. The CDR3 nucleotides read TGTGCCAGCAGCGTAGTGGGGGGCCTTGGGGAGACCCAGTACTTC. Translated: CASSVVGGLGETQYF.

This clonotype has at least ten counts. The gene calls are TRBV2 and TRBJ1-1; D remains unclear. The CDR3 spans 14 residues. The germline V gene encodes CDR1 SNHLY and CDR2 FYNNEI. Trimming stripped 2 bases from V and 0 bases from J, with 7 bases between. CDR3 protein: CASSEKGMNTEAFF. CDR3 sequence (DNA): TGTGCCAGCAGTGAAAAAGGGATGAACACTGAAGCTTTCTTT.

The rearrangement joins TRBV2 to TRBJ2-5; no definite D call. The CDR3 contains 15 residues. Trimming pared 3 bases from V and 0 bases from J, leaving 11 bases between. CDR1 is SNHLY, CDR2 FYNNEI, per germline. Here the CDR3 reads CASSDNSLYQETQYF. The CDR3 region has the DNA TGTGCCAGCAGTGACAACTCCCTGTACCAAGAGACCCAGTACTTC. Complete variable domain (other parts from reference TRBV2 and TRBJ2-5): EPEVTQTPSHQVTQMGQEVILRCVPISNHLYFYWYRQILGQKVEFLVSFYNNEISEKSEIFDDQFSVERPDGSNFTLKIRSTKLEDSAMYFCASSDNSLYQETQYFGPGTRLLVL.

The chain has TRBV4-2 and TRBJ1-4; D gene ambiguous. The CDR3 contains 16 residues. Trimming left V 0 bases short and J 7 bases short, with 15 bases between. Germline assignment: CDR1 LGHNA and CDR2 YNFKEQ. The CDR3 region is CASSQEGSTRSEKLFF. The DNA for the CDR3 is TGTGCCAGCAGCCAAGAGGGCTCCACGAGAAGTGAAAAACTGTTTTTT.

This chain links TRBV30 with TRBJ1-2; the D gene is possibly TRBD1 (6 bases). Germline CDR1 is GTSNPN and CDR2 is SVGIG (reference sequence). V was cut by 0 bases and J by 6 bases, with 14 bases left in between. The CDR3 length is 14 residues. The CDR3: CAWSVRGTTHGYTF. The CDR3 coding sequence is TGTGCCTGGAGTGTACGTGGGACAACGCATGGCTACACCTTC.

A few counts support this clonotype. The CDR3 loop is CASSPGQGGSTDTQYF. The CDR3 region has the DNA TGTGCCAGCAGCCCGGGACAGGGAGGGAGTACAGATACGCAGTATTTT. The rearrangement links TRBV12-3 or TRBV12-4 to TRBJ2-3, with 9 positions matching TRBD1. J gave up 3 bases and V 6 bases, and 10 bases lay outside the gene matches. The CDR3 is 16 amino acids.

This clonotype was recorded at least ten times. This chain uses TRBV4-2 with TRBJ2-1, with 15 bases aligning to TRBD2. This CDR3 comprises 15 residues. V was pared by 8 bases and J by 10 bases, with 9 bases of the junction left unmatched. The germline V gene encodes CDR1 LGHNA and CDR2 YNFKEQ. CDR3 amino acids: CASAPGTSGGQEQFF. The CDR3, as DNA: TGTGCCAGCGCACCTGGGACTAGCGGGGGGCAGGAGCAGTTCTTC.

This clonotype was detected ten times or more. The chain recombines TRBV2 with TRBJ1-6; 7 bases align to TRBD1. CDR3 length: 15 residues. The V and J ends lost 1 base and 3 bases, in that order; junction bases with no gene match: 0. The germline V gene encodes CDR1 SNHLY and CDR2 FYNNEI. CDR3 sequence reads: CASSEGTGYNSPLHF. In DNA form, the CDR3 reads TGTGCCAGCAGTGAAGGGACAGGCTATAATTCACCCCTCCACTTT.

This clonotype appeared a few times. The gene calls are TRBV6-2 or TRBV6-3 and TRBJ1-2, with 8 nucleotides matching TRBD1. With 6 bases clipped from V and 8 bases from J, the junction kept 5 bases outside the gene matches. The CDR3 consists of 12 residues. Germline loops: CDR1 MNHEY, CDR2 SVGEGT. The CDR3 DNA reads TGTGCCAGCAGCCGGACAGGGACCGGCTACACCTTC. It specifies CASSRTGTGYTF.

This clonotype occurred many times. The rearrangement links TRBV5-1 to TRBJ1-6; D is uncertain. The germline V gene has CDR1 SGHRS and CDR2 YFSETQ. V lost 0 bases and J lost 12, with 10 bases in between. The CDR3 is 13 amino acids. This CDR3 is CASSLEGDLPLHF. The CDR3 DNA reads TGCGCCAGCAGCTTGGAGGGCGACCTACCCCTCCACTTT. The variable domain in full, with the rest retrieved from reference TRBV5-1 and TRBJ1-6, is KAGVTQTPRYLIKTRGQQVTLSCSPISGHRSVSWYQQTPGQGLQFLFEYFSETQRNKGNFPGRFSGRQFSNSRSEMNVSTLELGDSALYLCASSLEGDLPLHFGNGTRLTVT.

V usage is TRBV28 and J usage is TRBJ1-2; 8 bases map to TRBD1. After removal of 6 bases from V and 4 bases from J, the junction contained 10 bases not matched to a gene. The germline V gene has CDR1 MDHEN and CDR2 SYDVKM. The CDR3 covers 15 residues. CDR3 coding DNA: TGTGCCAGCAGACCTCCCACGACAGGGGCCTATGGCTACACCTTC. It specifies CASRPPTTGAYGYTF.

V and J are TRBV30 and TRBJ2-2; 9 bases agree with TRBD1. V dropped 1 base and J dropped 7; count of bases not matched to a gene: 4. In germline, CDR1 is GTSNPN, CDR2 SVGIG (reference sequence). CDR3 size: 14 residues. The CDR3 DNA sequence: TGTGCCTGGAGTGGCACAGGGGGCAACGGGGAGCTGTTTTTT. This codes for CAWSGTGGNGELFF.

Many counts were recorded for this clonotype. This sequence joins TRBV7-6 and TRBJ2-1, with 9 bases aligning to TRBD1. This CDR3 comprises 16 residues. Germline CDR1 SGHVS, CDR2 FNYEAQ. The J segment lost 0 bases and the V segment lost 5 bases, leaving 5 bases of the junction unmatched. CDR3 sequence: CASSETGGSSYNEQFF. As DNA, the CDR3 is TGTGCCAGCAGCGAGACAGGGGGGAGCTCCTACAATGAGCAGTTCTTC.

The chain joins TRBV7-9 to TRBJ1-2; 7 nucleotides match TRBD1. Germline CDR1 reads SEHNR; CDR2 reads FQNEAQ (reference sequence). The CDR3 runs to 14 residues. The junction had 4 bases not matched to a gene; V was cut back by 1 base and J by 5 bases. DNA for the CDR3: TGTGCCAGCAGCTTAGGACAGGGAGGGTATGGCTACACCTTC. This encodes CASSLGQGGYGYTF.

The CDR3 sequence: CASTSGGAGQETQYF. The CDR3 DNA reads TGTGCCAGCACCAGCGGGGGGGCCGGTCAAGAGACCCAGTACTTC. The V and J genes are TRBV6-1 and TRBJ2-5, with 10 nucleotides matching TRBD2. Germline CDR1 is MNHNS and CDR2 is SASEGT. The V and J ends lost 7 bases and 2 bases, in that order; junction bases with no gene match: 7. CDR3 length: 15 amino acids.